This T cell receptor beta chain emerged from a study of T cell clones after liver transplantation (dated by TCRdb to the late 2010s). A note on the overall study: Samples were obtained from ITN030ST, a randomized trial in which withdrawal of immunosuppression was attempted within 2 years of liver transplantation. Until randomization at 12-24 months post-transplant, subjects were given standard immunosuppression, with no induction therapy. A cohort of 8 liver transplant recipients was studied, of whom 3 were classified as tolerant and 5 as non-tolerant. Tolerance meant complete immunosuppression withdrawal for at least one year without liver enzymes rising beyond twice the upper limit of normal. Donor-reactive T cell clones were identified by TCRbeta sequencing after a pre-transplant mixed lymphocyte reaction and then tracked in post-transplant blood. Third party-reactive TCRbeta sequences were also identified from pre-transplant MLRs to serve as an antigen-independent comparator for donor-reactive sequences. Of the eight recipients, three were HCV-positive, while the remaining recipients had been transplanted for non-autoimmune, non-viral indications. Blood samples were collected pre-transplant, pre-randomization before withdrawal, and post-randomization after either full withdrawal or failed withdrawal.

Using immunoSEQ, frozen genomic DNA was subjected to high-throughput TCRbeta CDR3 sequencing, a process that included PCR amplification, mapping, bias correction and internal controls. Per the source publication's procedure: Productive rearrangements were kept, and unique TCRbeta sequences were defined by CDR3 nucleotide sequence plus V and J gene. For classification of a sequence as donor-reactive, at least 5-fold expansion in CFSE-low cells relative to unstimulated pre-transplant cells and a frequency of at least 0.01% were required. To ensure at least 90% detection power, minimum frequency thresholds were set for each subject based on that subject's lowest-template unstimulated sample. Jensen-Shannon divergence between the top 1000 TCRbeta sequences after and before transplant was used to measure repertoire turnover. Changes in detection of donor-reactive sequences were assessed with two-sided Fisher's exact tests. TCRdb carries this immuneACCESS record with in-frame sequences only. Its versions omit some clonotypes, under half of them owing to an unresolved V gene in the studies checked, with the rest unexplained. V and J calls and clone size are copied from that table; D and trimming were computed from the DNA. For this sample there are some 80,000 clones; around four fifths appear just once. Clones ranked in the top ten supply 2.1% of the sample.

Unstimulated PBMCs, after thawing, were stained for CD3, CD4 and CD8 and then FACS-sorted into CD3+CD4+ and CD3+CD8+ populations. All 8 studied subjects were randomized to withdrawal of immunosuppression. Genomic DNA was isolated with the Qiagen DNeasy Blood and Tissue Kit. Trimming removed 4 bases from V and 2 bases from J; the gene matches leave 7 bases unexplained. The germline V gene specifies SGHRS as CDR1 and YFSETQ as CDR2. The CDR3 goes from the cysteine to the phenylalanine over 16 residues. The only DNA kept is the CDR3, 48 bases in frame from the first base. Summary of the overall study and its limitations: Donor-reactive sequences decreased more than third party-reactive sequences, which suggests partial antigen-specific deletion that was not related to withdrawal success. The conclusions were considered preliminary, being limited by small, heterogeneous patient numbers and non-standardized post-transplant time points. Since no allograft tissue specimens were available, donor-reactive T cells may have migrated into the graft instead of being deleted. When repertoire turnover was accounted for, significantly reduced detection of donor-reactive sequences was found in 7 of 8 subjects for CD4 and in 8 of 8 subjects for CD8. In most of the 8 subjects, regardless of tolerance or HCV status, circulating donor-reactive CD4 TCRbeta sequences dropped significantly post-transplant. Low numbers of available donor cells limited the measurable donor-reactive repertoire in a couple of subjects.

Comment on this clone: Its cognate antigen has yet to be identified. Base qualities were left out, and no much larger clone turns up one base away.

The source was CD4+ T cells from blood, collected around 48 months after liver transplant. The rearranged chain carries TRBV5-1 and TRBJ2-3; 10 bases in the junction line up with TRBD2. The receptor was derived from a human patient who received a liver transplant. A transplant means some T cells may be of graft donor rather than patient origin. This receptor has the CDR3 CASSRGTSGDTDTQYF. The nucleotides are TGCGCCAGCAGCCGGGGCACTAGCGGGGACACAGATACGCAGTATTTT.